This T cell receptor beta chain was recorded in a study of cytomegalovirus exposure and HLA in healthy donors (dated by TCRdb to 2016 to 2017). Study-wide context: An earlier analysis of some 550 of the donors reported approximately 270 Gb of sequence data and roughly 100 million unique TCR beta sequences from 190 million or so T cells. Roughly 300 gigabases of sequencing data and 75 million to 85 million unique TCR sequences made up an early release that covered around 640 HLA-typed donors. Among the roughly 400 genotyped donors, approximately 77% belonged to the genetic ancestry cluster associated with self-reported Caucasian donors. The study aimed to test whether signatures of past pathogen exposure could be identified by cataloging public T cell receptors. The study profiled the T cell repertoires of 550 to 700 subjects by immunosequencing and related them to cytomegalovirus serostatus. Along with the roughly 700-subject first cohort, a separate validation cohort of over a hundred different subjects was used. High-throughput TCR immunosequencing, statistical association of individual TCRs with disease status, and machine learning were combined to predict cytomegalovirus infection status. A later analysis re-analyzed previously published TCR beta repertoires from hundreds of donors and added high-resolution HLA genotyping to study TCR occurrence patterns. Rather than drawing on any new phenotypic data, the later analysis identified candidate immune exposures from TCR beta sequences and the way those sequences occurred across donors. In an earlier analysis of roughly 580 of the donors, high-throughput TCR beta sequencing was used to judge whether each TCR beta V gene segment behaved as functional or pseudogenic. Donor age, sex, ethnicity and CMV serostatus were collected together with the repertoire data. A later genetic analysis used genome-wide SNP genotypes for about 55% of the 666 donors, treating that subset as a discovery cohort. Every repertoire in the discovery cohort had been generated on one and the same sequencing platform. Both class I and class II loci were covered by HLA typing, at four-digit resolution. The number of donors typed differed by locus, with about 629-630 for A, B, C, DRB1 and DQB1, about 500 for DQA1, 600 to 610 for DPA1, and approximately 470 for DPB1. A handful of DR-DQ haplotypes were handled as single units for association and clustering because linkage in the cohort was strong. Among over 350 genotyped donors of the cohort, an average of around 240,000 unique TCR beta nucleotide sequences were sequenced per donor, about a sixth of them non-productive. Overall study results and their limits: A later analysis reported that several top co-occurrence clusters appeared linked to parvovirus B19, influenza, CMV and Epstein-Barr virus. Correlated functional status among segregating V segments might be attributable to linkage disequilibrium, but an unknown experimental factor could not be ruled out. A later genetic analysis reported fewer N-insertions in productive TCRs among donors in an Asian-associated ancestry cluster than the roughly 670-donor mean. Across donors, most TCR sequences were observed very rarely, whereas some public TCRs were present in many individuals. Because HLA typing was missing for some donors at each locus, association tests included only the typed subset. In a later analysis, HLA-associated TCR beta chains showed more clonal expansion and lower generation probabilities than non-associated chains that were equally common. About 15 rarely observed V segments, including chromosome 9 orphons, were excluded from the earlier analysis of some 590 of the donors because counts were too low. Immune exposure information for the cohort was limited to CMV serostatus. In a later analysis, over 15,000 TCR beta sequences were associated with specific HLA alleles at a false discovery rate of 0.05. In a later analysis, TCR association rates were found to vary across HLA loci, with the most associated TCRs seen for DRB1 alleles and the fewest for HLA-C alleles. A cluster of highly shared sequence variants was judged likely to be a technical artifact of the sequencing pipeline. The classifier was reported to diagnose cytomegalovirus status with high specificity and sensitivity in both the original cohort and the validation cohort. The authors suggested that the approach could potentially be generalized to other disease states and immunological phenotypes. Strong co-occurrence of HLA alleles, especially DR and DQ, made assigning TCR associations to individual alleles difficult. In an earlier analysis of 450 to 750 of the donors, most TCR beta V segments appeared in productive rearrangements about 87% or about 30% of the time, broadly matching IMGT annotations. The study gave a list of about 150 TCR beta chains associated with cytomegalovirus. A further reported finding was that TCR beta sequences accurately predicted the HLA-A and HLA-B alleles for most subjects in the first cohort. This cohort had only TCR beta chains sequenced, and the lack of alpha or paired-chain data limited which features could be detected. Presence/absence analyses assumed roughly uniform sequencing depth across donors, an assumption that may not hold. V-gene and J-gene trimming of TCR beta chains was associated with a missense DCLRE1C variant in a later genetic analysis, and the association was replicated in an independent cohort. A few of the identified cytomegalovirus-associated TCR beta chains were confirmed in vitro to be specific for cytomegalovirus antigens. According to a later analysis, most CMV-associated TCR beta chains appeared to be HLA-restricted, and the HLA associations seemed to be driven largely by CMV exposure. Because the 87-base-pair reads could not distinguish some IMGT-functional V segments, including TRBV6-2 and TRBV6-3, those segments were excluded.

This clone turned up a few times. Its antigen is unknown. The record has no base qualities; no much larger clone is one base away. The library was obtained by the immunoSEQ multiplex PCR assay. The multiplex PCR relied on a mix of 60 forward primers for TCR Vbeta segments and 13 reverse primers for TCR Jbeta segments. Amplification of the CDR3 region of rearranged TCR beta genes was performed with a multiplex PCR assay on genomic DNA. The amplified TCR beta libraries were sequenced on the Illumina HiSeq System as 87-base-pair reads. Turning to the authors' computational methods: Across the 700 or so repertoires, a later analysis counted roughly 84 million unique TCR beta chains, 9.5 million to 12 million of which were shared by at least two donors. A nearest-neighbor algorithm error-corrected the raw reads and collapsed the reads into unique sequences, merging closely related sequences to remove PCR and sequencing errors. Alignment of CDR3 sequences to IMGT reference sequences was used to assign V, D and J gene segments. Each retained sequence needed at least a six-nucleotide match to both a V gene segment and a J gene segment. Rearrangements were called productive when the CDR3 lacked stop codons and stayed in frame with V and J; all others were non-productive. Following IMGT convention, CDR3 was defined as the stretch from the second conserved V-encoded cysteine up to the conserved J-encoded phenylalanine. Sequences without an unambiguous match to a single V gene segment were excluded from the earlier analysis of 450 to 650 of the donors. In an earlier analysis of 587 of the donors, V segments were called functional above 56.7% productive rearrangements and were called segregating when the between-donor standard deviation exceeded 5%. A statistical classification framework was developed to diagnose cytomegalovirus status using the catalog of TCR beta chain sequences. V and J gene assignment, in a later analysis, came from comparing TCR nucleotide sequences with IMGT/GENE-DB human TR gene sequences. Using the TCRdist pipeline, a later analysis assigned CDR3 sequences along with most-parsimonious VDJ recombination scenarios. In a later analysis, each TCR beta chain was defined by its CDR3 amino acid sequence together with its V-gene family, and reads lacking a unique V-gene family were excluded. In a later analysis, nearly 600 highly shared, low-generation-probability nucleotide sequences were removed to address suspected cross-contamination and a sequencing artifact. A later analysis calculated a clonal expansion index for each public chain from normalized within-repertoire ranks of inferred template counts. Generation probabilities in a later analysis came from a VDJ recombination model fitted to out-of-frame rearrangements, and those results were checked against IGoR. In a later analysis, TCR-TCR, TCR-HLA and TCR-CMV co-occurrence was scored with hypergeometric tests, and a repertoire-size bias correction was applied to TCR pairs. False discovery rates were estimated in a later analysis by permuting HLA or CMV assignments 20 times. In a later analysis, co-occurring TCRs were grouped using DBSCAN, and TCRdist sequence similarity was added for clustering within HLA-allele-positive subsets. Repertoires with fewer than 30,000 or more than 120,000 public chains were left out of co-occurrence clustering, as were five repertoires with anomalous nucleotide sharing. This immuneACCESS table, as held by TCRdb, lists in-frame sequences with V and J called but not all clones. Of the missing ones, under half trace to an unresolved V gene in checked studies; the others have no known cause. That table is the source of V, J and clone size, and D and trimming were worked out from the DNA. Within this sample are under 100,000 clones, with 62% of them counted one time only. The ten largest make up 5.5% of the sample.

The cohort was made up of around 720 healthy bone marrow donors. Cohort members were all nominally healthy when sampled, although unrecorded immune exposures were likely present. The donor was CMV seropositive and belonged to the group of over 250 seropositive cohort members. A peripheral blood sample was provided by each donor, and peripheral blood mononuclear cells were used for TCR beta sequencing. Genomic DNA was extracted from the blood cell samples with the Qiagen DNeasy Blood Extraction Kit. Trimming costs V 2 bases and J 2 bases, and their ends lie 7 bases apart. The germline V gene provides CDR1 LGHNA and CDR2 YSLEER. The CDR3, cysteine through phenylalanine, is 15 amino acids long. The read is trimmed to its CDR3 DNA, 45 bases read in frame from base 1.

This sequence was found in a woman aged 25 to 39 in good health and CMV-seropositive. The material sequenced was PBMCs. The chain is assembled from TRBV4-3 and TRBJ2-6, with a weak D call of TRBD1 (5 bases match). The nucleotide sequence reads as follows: TGCGCCAGCAGCCAACAGGGTGCTGGGGCCAACGTCCTGACTTTC. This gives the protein CASSQQGAGANVLTF.